Ten or more counts support the clone carrying this T cell receptor beta chain. Its antigen is as yet unknown. TCRdb reprocessed the 5' RACE reads with MiXCR, giving one entry per CDR3 protein. Of about 330,000 distinct CDR3 sequences in the sample, around 6.8% are singletons; the top ten hold over 15%. The data derive from a study of T cells after yellow fever vaccination. In the study overall: Fractions low in cell number were prepared with SMART-Seq v4 Ultra Low Input. General study points: Contaminants from the bulk population, in the form of abundant clonotypes, could be found in FACS-sorted repertoires. Reappearance after the booster was seen for most primary-vaccination clones, at 95% to 97% CD4 and 80% to 90% CD8.

The length of the CDR3 is 18 residues. The V and J ends lost 0 bases and 0 bases, in that order; junction bases with no gene match: 9. The sequences come from PBMCs, collected about 49 days after the first yellow fever vaccination. The chain is built from TRBV6-7 and TRBJ2-7; 9 bases line up with TRBD1. TRBV6-7 is filed as an ORF, its function uncertain. This TCR was sampled from a man aged 18 to 29 who received the YFV17D yellow fever vaccine. The CDR3 DNA is TGTGCCAGCAGTTACTCGATCCGGGACAGGGTTAGCTCCTACGAGCAGTACTTC. Protein sequence: CASSYSIRDRVSSYEQYF.